The sequence of this T cell receptor beta chain was determined in a study of neurological immune-mediated disorders. The CDR3 is 15 amino acids. Germline loops: CDR1 SGHDN, CDR2 FVKESK. Trimming removed 0 bases at V and 0 bases at J, with 8 bases between. Every sequencing run returned over 190 million TCR-beta sequences, which were derived from 15-18 subjects. TCRdb re-called the 5' RACE reads through MiXCR, storing one row per CDR3 protein. The sample includes 20,000 to 30,000 distinct CDR3 sequences, around 13% of them seen just once. This clonotype occurred many times. This TCR was recovered from a woman in her sixties with HTLV-1-associated myelopathy (HAM/TSP). V usage is TRBV14 and J usage is TRBJ1-1; D gene ambiguous. The specimen was PBMCs. CDR3 DNA sequence: TGTGCCAGCAGCCAAGAAACAGAAATGAACACTGAAGCTTTCTTT. It yields the protein CASSQETEMNTEAFF.